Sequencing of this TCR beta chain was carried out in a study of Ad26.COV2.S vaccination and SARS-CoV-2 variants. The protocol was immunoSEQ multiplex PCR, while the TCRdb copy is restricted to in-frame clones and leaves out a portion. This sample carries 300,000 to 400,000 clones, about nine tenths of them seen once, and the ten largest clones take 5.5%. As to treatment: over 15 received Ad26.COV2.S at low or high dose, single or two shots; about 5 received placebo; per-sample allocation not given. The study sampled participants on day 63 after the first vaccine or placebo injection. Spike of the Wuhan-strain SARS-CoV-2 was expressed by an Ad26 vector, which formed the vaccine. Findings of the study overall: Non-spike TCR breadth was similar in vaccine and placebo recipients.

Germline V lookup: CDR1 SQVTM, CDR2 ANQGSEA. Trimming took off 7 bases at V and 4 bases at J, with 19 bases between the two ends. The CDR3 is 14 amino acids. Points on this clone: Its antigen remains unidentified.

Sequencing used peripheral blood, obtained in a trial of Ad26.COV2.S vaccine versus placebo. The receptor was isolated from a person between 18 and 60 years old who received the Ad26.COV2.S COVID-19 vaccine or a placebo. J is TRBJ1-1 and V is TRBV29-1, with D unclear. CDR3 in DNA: TGCAGCGGATGCGATCGCGGTTTGGGCACTGAAGCTTTCTTT. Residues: CSGCDRGLGTEAFF. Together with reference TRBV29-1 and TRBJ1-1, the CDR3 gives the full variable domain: SAVISQKPSRDICQRGTSLTIQCQVDSQVTMMFWYRQQPGQSLTLIATANQGSEATYESGFVIDKFPISRPNLTFSTLTVSNMSPEDSSIYLCSGCDRGLGTEAFFGQGTRLTVV.